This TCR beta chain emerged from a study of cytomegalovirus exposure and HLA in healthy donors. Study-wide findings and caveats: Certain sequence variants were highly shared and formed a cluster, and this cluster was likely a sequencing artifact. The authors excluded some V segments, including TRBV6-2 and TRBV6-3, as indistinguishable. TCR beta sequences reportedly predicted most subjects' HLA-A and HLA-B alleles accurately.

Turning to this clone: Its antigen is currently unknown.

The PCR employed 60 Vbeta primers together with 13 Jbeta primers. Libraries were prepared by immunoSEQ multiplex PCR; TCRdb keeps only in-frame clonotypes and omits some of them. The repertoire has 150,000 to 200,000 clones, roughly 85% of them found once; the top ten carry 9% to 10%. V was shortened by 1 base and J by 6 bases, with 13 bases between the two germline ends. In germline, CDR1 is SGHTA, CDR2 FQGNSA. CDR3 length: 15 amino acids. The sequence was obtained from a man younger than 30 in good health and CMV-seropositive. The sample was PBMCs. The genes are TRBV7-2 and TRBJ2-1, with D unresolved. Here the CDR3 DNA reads TGTGCCAGCAGCTTAGATCAAACTCGGAGCAATGAGCAGTTCTTC. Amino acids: CASSLDQTRSNEQFF.